This T cell receptor beta chain was recorded in a study of cytomegalovirus exposure and HLA in healthy donors. PCR was performed using 60 Vbeta and 13 Jbeta primers. TCRdb's copy holds only in-frame clones and misses some; the assay was immunoSEQ multiplex PCR. The table includes some 98,000 clones, under 75% detected once. Germline trimming cut 3 bases from V and 3 bases from J; bases unmatched to any gene: 6. CDR1 is SGHTA, CDR2 FQGNSA, per germline. This CDR3 spans 15 amino acids. This chain connects TRBV7-2 to TRBJ2-3; 7 positions match TRBD1. The sample taken for sequencing was PBMCs. The sequence came from a man aged 50 or older in good health and CMV-seronegative. The CDR3 spells CASSFSGTETDTQYF. The CDR3 bases are TGTGCCAGCAGCTTCTCGGGGACAGAAACAGATACGCAGTATTTT.